A selection of T cell receptor beta chains follows, all from one sample in a study of blood T cell repertoires in COVID-19. Libraries were prepared by immunoSEQ multiplex PCR; TCRdb keeps only in-frame clonotypes and omits some of them. The table shows fewer than 300,000 clones, with 75% to 90% occurring only once. The sample comprised PBMCs or T cells enriched from blood (not recorded which). These receptors were obtained from a woman aged 50 to 65 who had recovered from COVID-19. Each CDR3 is given with its conserved first and last residue. The order of the fields is V gene, clone size, CDR3 length, J gene, D gene, CDR3 protein, CDR3 DNA. The D gene is left open where the match is weak. Size is stated for part of the rows, as once, few or many counts, or as a class when the clone is expanded.

V: TRBV19
size: NA
length: 13
J: TRBJ1-1
D: NA
CDR3: CASSTQAGSEAFF
DNA: TGTGCCAGTAGCACACAAGCAGGTTCTGAAGCTTTCTTT

V: TRBV29-1
size: NA
length: 11
J: TRBJ1-3
D: NA
CDR3: CSVDRGNTIYF
DNA: TGCAGCGTTGATCGGGGAAACACCATATATTTT

V: TRBV4-2
size: NA
length: 18
J: TRBJ2-1
D: NA
CDR3: CASSQVENRQGKDNEQFF
DNA: TGTGCCAGCAGCCAAGTCGAGAATCGGCAGGGGAAGGACAATGAGCAGTTCTTC

V: TRBV30
size: NA
length: 13
J: TRBJ1-4
D: NA
CDR3: CAWMRRGNEKLFF
DNA: TGTGCCTGGATGAGACGGGGGAATGAAAAACTGTTTTTT

V: TRBV5-5
size: NA
length: 18
J: TRBJ2-3
D: TRBD2
CDR3: CASSLEGLAGGSTDTQYF
DNA: TGTGCCAGCAGCTTGGAAGGACTAGCGGGGGGGTCCACAGATACGCAGTATTTT

V: TRBV30
size: NA
length: 14
J: TRBJ1-1
D: TRBD1
CDR3: CAWSVGTANTEAFF
DNA: TGTGCCTGGAGCGTCGGGACAGCGAACACTGAAGCTTTCTTT

V: TRBV5-5
size: NA
length: 13
J: TRBJ2-7
D: NA
CDR3: CASSLGRANEQYF
DNA: TGTGCCAGCAGCTTGGGCAGGGCCAACGAGCAGTACTTC

V: TRBV3-1/TRBV3-2
size: NA
length: 17
J: TRBJ1-6
D: TRBD1
CDR3: CASSQSEYRGFNSPLHF
DNA: TGTGCCAGCAGCCAGTCGGAGTACAGGGGGTTTAATTCACCCCTCCACTTT

V: TRBV7-2
size: NA
length: 13
J: TRBJ1-1
D: NA
CDR3: CASRYGTNTEAFF
DNA: TGTGCCAGCAGGTACGGGACAAACACTGAAGCTTTCTTT

V: TRBV7-8
size: NA
length: 12
J: TRBJ1-2
D: NA
CDR3: CATSVGNYGYTF
DNA: TGTGCCACCTCCGTGGGCAACTATGGCTACACCTTC

V: TRBV15
size: NA
length: 14
J: TRBJ2-3
D: TRBD2
CDR3: CATSRAGGADTQYF
DNA: TGTGCCACCAGCAGGGCGGGAGGGGCAGATACGCAGTATTTT

V: TRBV7-2
size: NA
length: 15
J: TRBJ2-5
D: TRBD2
CDR3: CASSRVREGRETQYF
DNA: TGTGCCAGCAGCCGCGTGAGGGAGGGCCGGGAGACCCAGTACTTC

V: TRBV3-1/TRBV3-2
size: NA
length: 12
J: TRBJ2-5
D: NA
CDR3: CASSRAQETQYF
DNA: TGTGCCAGCAGCCGGGCCCAAGAGACCCAGTACTTC

V: TRBV10-3
size: NA
length: 16
J: TRBJ2-1
D: TRBD1
CDR3: CAISGPPGQGNNEQFF
DNA: TGTGCCATCAGTGGCCCCCCGGGACAGGGGAACAATGAGCAGTTCTTC

V: TRBV6-5
size: few
length: 14
J: TRBJ1-1
D: TRBD1
CDR3: CASSRPGGNTEAFF
DNA: TGTGCCAGCAGTCGACCAGGGGGGAACACTGAAGCTTTCTTT

V: TRBV2
size: NA
length: 16
J: TRBJ2-7
D: TRBD1
CDR3: CASRALRDRPSYEQYF
DNA: TGTGCCAGCAGAGCCCTCCGGGACAGGCCTTCCTACGAGCAGTACTTC

V: TRBV7-8
size: NA
length: 16
J: TRBJ2-1
D: TRBD2
CDR3: CASRRLAGVPLDEQFF
DNA: TGTGCCAGCAGGCGATTAGCGGGAGTCCCCCTCGATGAGCAGTTCTTC

V: TRBV3-1/TRBV3-2
size: NA
length: 20
J: TRBJ2-2
D: TRBD1
CDR3: CASSQRYRGRMIGNTGELFF
DNA: TGTGCCAGCAGCCAAAGGTACAGGGGGCGCATGATCGGGAACACCGGGGAGCTGTTTTTT

V: TRBV19
size: once
length: 14
J: TRBJ1-1
D: TRBD1
CDR3: CASSDRVLNTEAFF
DNA: TGTGCCAGTTCAGACAGGGTCTTGAACACTGAAGCTTTCTTT

V: TRBV5-1
size: few
length: 13
J: TRBJ2-3
D: TRBD2
CDR3: CASSRGGADTQYF
DNA: TGCGCCAGCAGTCGCGGGGGGGCAGATACGCAGTATTTT

V: TRBV2
size: many
length: 15
J: TRBJ2-1
D: NA
CDR3: CASSSGESSYNEQFF
DNA: TGTGCCAGCAGCTCAGGTGAAAGCTCCTACAATGAGCAGTTCTTC

V: TRBV6-5
size: once
length: 13
J: TRBJ1-1
D: NA
CDR3: CASSYGRNTEAFF
DNA: TGTGCCAGCAGTTACGGGCGGAACACTGAAGCTTTCTTT

V: TRBV5-1
size: NA
length: 14
J: TRBJ1-4
D: NA
CDR3: CASSLSPVNEKLFF
DNA: TGCGCCAGCAGCTTGTCCCCAGTTAATGAAAAACTGTTTTTT

V: TRBV5-4
size: NA
length: 16
J: TRBJ2-7
D: TRBD1
CDR3: CASSPGQGPSGGEQYF
DNA: TGTGCCAGCAGCCCGGGACAGGGCCCCTCCGGGGGCGAGCAGTACTTC

V: TRBV29-1
size: NA
length: 13
J: TRBJ1-2
D: NA
CDR3: CSVENEGYYGYTF
DNA: TGCAGCGTTGAAAATGAGGGCTACTATGGCTACACCTTC

V: TRBV19
size: NA
length: 12
J: TRBJ1-2
D: NA
CDR3: CASSMTRHGYTF
DNA: TGTGCCAGTAGTATGACCAGGCATGGCTACACCTTC

V: TRBV6-5
size: NA
length: 13
J: TRBJ1-2
D: NA
CDR3: CASSYSGGRGYTF
DNA: TGTGCCAGCAGTTACTCTGGGGGCCGGGGCTACACCTTC

V: TRBV7-8
size: NA
length: 13
J: TRBJ1-6
D: NA
CDR3: CASSPDTYSPLHF
DNA: TGTGCCAGCAGCCCGGACACCTATTCACCCCTCCACTTT

V: TRBV29-1
size: NA
length: 14
J: TRBJ1-1
D: TRBD1
CDR3: CSGTLTGMNTEAFF
DNA: TGCAGCGGGACCCTGACAGGGATGAACACTGAAGCTTTCTTT

V: TRBV7-2
size: few
length: 15
J: TRBJ1-5
D: NA
CDR3: CASSLALGASQPQHF
DNA: TGTGCCAGCAGCTTAGCGTTAGGGGCGTCTCAGCCCCAGCATTTT

V: TRBV4-1
size: once
length: 14
J: TRBJ1-5
D: NA
CDR3: CASSPPGHNQPQHF
DNA: TGCGCCAGCAGCCCCCCGGGACACAATCAGCCCCAGCATTTT

V: TRBV4-3
size: NA
length: 17
J: TRBJ2-1
D: TRBD2
CDR3: CASSQDLGLAGDNEQFF
DNA: TGCGCCAGCAGCCAAGATCTGGGACTAGCGGGGGACAATGAGCAGTTCTTC

V: TRBV11-2
size: once
length: 15
J: TRBJ1-1
D: NA
CDR3: CASSLGINGDTEAFF
DNA: TGTGCCAGCAGCTTAGGGATCAACGGGGACACTGAAGCTTTCTTT

V: TRBV6-5
size: NA
length: 12
J: TRBJ1-4
D: NA
CDR3: CGSRGYNEKLFF
DNA: TGCGGGTCGCGGGGTTATAATGAAAAACTGTTTTTT

V: TRBV24-1
size: NA
length: 17
J: TRBJ2-2
D: TRBD2
CDR3: CATSRTSGGRITGELFF
DNA: TGTGCCACCAGTAGGACTAGCGGGGGACGTATCACCGGGGAGCTGTTTTTT

V: TRBV18
size: NA
length: 12
J: TRBJ1-2
D: NA
CDR3: CASSPDFYGYTF
DNA: TGTGCCAGCTCACCCGACTTCTATGGCTACACCTTC

V: TRBV7-9
size: NA
length: 11
J: TRBJ1-1
D: NA
CDR3: CASSFRTEAFF
DNA: TGTGCCAGCAGCTTTCGGACAGAAGCTTTCTTT

V: TRBV28
size: NA
length: 14
J: TRBJ1-5
D: NA
CDR3: CASTRFADNQPQHF
DNA: TGTGCCAGCACCAGATTTGCGGACAATCAGCCCCAGCATTTT

V: TRBV28
size: NA
length: 13
J: TRBJ1-2
D: TRBD1
CDR3: CASRQQGDYGYTF
DNA: TGTGCCAGCAGACAACAGGGGGACTATGGCTACACCTTC

V: TRBV30
size: NA
length: 15
J: TRBJ1-4
D: NA
CDR3: CAWSLQAGAAGKLFF
DNA: TGTGCCTGGAGCCTACAGGCGGGGGCGGCGGGAAAACTGTTTTTT

V: TRBV27
size: NA
length: 13
J: TRBJ1-1
D: TRBD1
CDR3: CASSLDRVTEAFF
DNA: TGTGCCAGCAGTCTCGACAGGGTCACTGAAGCTTTCTTT

V: TRBV6-1
size: NA
length: 13
J: TRBJ1-2
D: NA
CDR3: CASSDAGLYGYTF
DNA: TGTGCCAGCAGTGATGCAGGGCTATATGGCTACACCTTC

V: TRBV27
size: NA
length: 17
J: TRBJ1-6
D: NA
CDR3: CASSTLQGPYKGSPLHF
DNA: TGTGCCAGCAGCACGCTGCAGGGCCCCTATAAGGGTTCACCCCTCCACTTT

V: TRBV7-9
size: NA
length: 16
J: TRBJ1-3
D: NA
CDR3: CASSLAIGFTGNTIYF
DNA: TGTGCCAGCAGCTTAGCGATCGGTTTTACTGGAAACACCATATATTTT

V: TRBV2
size: NA
length: 13
J: TRBJ1-6
D: TRBD1
CDR3: CASHRTGRSPLHF
DNA: TGTGCCAGTCACCGGACAGGAAGGTCACCCCTCCACTTT

V: TRBV6-2/TRBV6-3
size: NA
length: 14
J: TRBJ2-1
D: NA
CDR3: CASSPETRVNEQFF
DNA: TGTGCCAGCAGTCCAGAAACCAGGGTGAATGAGCAGTTCTTC

V: TRBV27
size: NA
length: 14
J: TRBJ2-1
D: TRBD2
CDR3: CASKGLAEYSEQFF
DNA: TGTGCCAGCAAGGGACTAGCGGAGTACAGTGAGCAGTTCTTC

V: TRBV11-3
size: NA
length: 14
J: TRBJ2-7
D: TRBD2
CDR3: CASSSETSPYEQYF
DNA: TGTGCCAGCAGCTCGGAGACTAGCCCCTACGAGCAGTACTTC

V: TRBV12-5
size: NA
length: 14
J: TRBJ2-7
D: TRBD2
CDR3: CASGVSGGGNEQYF
DNA: TGTGCTAGTGGCGTAAGCGGGGGGGGCAACGAGCAGTACTTC

V: TRBV14
size: NA
length: 15
J: TRBJ2-3
D: NA
CDR3: CASSLLQGLWDTQYF
DNA: TGTGCCAGCAGCCTCCTCCAGGGTCTCTGGGATACGCAGTATTTT

V: TRBV18
size: NA
length: 14
J: TRBJ2-1
D: NA
CDR3: CASSPPNYHNEQFF
DNA: TGTGCCAGCTCACCACCGAACTATCACAATGAGCAGTTCTTC

V: TRBV6-5
size: NA
length: 15
J: TRBJ1-2
D: NA
CDR3: CASSYVLGANYGYTF
DNA: TGCGCCAGCAGTTACGTGTTGGGAGCTAACTATGGCTACACCTTC

V: TRBV5-6
size: NA
length: 16
J: TRBJ2-3
D: NA
CDR3: CASSFQGGISTDTQYF
DNA: TGTGCCAGCAGCTTCCAGGGGGGTATTAGCACAGATACGCAGTATTTT

V: TRBV7-2
size: NA
length: 13
J: TRBJ1-2
D: TRBD1
CDR3: CASSPGQGPGYTF
DNA: TGTGCCAGCAGCCCAGGACAGGGCCCTGGCTACACCTTC

V: TRBV9
size: NA
length: 16
J: TRBJ2-3
D: NA
CDR3: CASSVAPGGPRDTQYF
DNA: TGTGCCAGCAGCGTAGCACCGGGGGGCCCGAGGGATACGCAGTATTTT

V: TRBV5-1
size: NA
length: 17
J: TRBJ2-3
D: TRBD2
CDR3: CASSLPPSGSQADTQYF
DNA: TGCGCCAGCAGCTTGCCTCCTAGCGGGAGTCAAGCAGATACGCAGTATTTT

V: TRBV28
size: NA
length: 18
J: TRBJ2-1
D: TRBD2
CDR3: CASSLTTSGASSYNEQFF
DNA: TGTGCCAGCAGTTTGACGACTAGCGGGGCGAGCTCCTACAATGAGCAGTTCTTC

V: TRBV29-1
size: NA
length: 13
J: TRBJ1-1
D: TRBD1
CDR3: CSGRVQGGTEAFF
DNA: TGCAGCGGCAGGGTACAGGGGGGTACTGAAGCTTTCTTT

V: TRBV24-1
size: NA
length: 15
J: TRBJ2-1
D: TRBD2
CDR3: CATSDRGLAYNEQFF
DNA: TGTGCCACCAGTGACCGGGGACTAGCCTACAATGAGCAGTTCTTC